This passage covers 24 T cell receptor beta chains from one sample sequenced in a study of T-cell memory formation after mild COVID-19. One entry per CDR3 protein results from TCRdb running MiXCR on the 5' RACE reads. The sample holds around 250,000 distinct CDR3 sequences; roughly a sixth are singletons and the top ten take around 21%. Sequenced: PBMCs or a T cell subset sorted from them (not recorded which). All receptors come from a man aged 18 to 30 who had mild COVID-19 (a few samples of this study predate the infection). Cell type and time point are not known.

V gene TRBV5-4 combines with J gene TRBJ2-1, with D possibly being TRBD2 (5 bases). Trimming shortened V by 3 bases and J by 7 bases, and 11 bases separated the two germline ends. CDR1 is SGHNT and CDR2 is YYREEE in the germline V gene (reference sequence). The CDR3 is 13 amino acids. CDR3: CASSSPGYNEQFF. The CDR3 DNA is TGTGCCAGCAGCTCGCCGGGGTATAATGAGCAGTTCTTC.

This clonotype was seen a handful of times. This chain links TRBV28 with TRBJ2-3; 8 bases agree with TRBD2. This CDR3 has 18 residues. CDR1 MDHEN and CDR2 SYDVKM come from the germline V gene. V shed 3 bases and J 0 bases; nucleotides not matched to a gene: 11. CDR3 sequence reads: CASSFERGPSLSTDTQYF. CDR3 coding DNA: TGTGCCAGCAGTTTCGAGCGGGGGCCAAGCCTGAGCACAGATACGCAGTATTTT.

In this sample, this clonotype turned up a few times. The chain combines TRBV7-8 with TRBJ1-4; D call uncertain. This CDR3 spans 16 amino acids. V was cut by 5 bases and J by 1 base, with 14 bases left in between. Germline V gives CDR1 SGHVS, CDR2 FQNEAQ. The CDR3 DNA reads TGTGCCAGCAGCGCGCAACATAGCGGAACTAATGAAAAACTGTTTTTT. As protein: CASSAQHSGTNEKLFF. Variable domain in full (rest from reference TRBV7-8 and TRBJ1-4): GAGVSQSPRYKVAKRGQDVALRCDPISGHVSLFWYQQALGQGPEFLTYFQNEAQLDKSGLPSDRFFAERPEGSVSTLKIQRTQQEDSAVYLCASSAQHSGTNEKLFFGSGTQLSVL.

This clonotype was found a few times. The rearrangement uses TRBV7-9 and TRBJ2-1; D is uncertain. The CDR3 is 14 residues long. V lost 1 base, J lost 7 bases, and 11 bases lay in between. Germline CDR1 and CDR2: SEHNR and FQNEAQ (reference sequence). Here the CDR3 reads CASSLGSGSNEQFF. Here the CDR3 DNA reads TGTGCCAGCAGCTTAGGTTCAGGCTCAAATGAGCAGTTCTTC.

The chain carries TRBV12-3 or TRBV12-4 and TRBJ2-7; 8 nucleotides agree with TRBD2. The length of the CDR3 is 14 residues. V dropped 5 bases and J dropped 6; count of bases not matched to a gene: 9. For the CDR3, the DNA is TGTGCCAGCAGTCTTCCCGGGGGGGCCTGCGAGCAGTACTTC. This codes for CASSLPGGACEQYF.

This clonotype was counted ten times or more. The rearrangement links TRBV28 to TRBJ2-1; tentatively, D is TRBD1 or TRBD2 (6 bases each). Germline values: CDR1 MDHEN, CDR2 SYDVKM. V was pared by 7 bases and J by 6 bases, with 16 bases between. The CDR3 runs 14 residues. CDR3 amino acids: CASNYPGAGNEQFF. The CDR3 DNA is TGTGCCAGCAACTACCCGGGGGCGGGCAATGAGCAGTTCTTC.

This clonotype was seen at least ten times. The chain carries TRBV7-6 and TRBJ2-3, with 7 bases matching TRBD2. CDR1 and CDR2 from the germline V gene are SGHVS and FNYEAQ. The CDR3 loop spans 15 amino acids. Trimming at V came to 4 bases and at J to 5 bases, leaving 9 bases not matched to a gene. The CDR3 coding sequence is TGTGCCAGCAGCTCCCCTTTGGGGGGGGTAGATACGCAGTATTTT. This encodes CASSSPLGGVDTQYF.

This clonotype was seen ten or more times. V usage is TRBV4-1 and J usage is TRBJ2-3; 7 bases map to TRBD1. Germline V lookup: CDR1 MGHRA, CDR2 YSYEKL. The CDR3 is made up of 17 amino acids. V trimming: 2 bases; J trimming: 0 bases; junction bases outside the gene matches: 8. In DNA, the CDR3 is TGCGCCAGCAGCCAACCCCACAGGGGAAAAAGCACAGATACGCAGTATTTT. Its protein is CASSQPHRGKSTDTQYF.

The chain employs TRBV24-1 and TRBJ2-1; D is unresolved. The CDR3 has 14 amino acids. CDR1 KGHDR and CDR2 SFDVKD come from the germline V gene. V lost 7 bases and J 0 bases, leaving 9 bases between the germline ends. The chain's CDR3 is CATSPLDSYNEQFF. Here the CDR3 DNA reads TGTGCCACCAGCCCTCTGGACTCCTACAATGAGCAGTTCTTC.

The chain uses TRBV20-1 and TRBJ1-5; TRBD1 matches at 7 bases. Trimming removed 6 bases from V and 0 bases from J; junction bases left unmatched: 8. CDR1 and CDR2 from the germline V gene are DFQATT and SNEGSKA (reference sequence). There are 15 residues in the CDR3. This CDR3 is CSAEGAGYSNQPQHF. The CDR3 region has the DNA TGCAGTGCCGAGGGGGCCGGCTATAGCAATCAGCCCCAGCATTTT.

This chain joins TRBV12-3 or TRBV12-4 and TRBJ1-1; D remains ambiguous. Trimming removed 6 bases at V and 3 bases at J, with 20 bases between. This CDR3 has 16 residues. In DNA, the CDR3 is TGTGCCAGCAGCCGAGGCCTGGGAAGGTTGGACACTGAAGCTTTCTTT. This gives the protein CASSRGLGRLDTEAFF.

This clonotype was counted once. This chain connects TRBV5-5 to TRBJ2-7; 7 bases fit TRBD2. J lost 0 bases, V lost 0 bases, and 12 bases had no gene match. There are 18 residues in the CDR3. Looked up from germline, CDR1 is SGHKS and CDR2 is YYEKEE (reference sequence). The CDR3 protein is CASSLEAYHGRTSYEQYF. The CDR3, as DNA: TGTGCCAGCAGCTTGGAGGCCTACCACGGGAGGACCTCCTACGAGCAGTACTTC.

The rearrangement joins TRBV4-3 to TRBJ2-2; no firm D call. The CDR3 sequence is 17 residues long. Looked up from germline, CDR1 is LGHNA and CDR2 is YSLEER. The V and J ends lost 1 base and 0 bases respectively, with 12 bases between them. The CDR3 DNA reads TGCGCCAGCAGCCAAGGATTTCTGGAGTCGAACACCGGGGAGCTGTTTTTT. It specifies CASSQGFLESNTGELFF.

This clonotype has only a few counts. The chain combines TRBV12-3 or TRBV12-4 with TRBJ1-5; D unclear. The CDR3 is 12 amino acids. The V and J ends lost 6 bases and 4 bases respectively, with 7 bases between them. CDR3 sequence: CASSRTNQPQHF. In nucleotides, the CDR3 is TGTGCCAGCAGCCGTACTAATCAGCCCCAGCATTTT.

The rearrangement joins TRBV4-2 to TRBJ2-5; D remains unclear. Germline loops: CDR1 LGHNA, CDR2 YNFKEQ. Trimming left V 0 bases short and J 5 bases short, with 16 bases between. The CDR3 loop spans 16 amino acids. Here the CDR3 reads CASSQDRRKQGETQYF. The CDR3 DNA is TGTGCCAGCAGCCAAGATCGAAGGAAGCAAGGGGAGACCCAGTACTTC.

At least ten counts were recorded for this clonotype. The genes are TRBV6-6 and TRBJ2-5, with 8 bases aligning to TRBD2. This CDR3 has 14 amino acids. The junction had 5 bases not matched to a gene; V was cut back by 4 bases and J by 4 bases. Germline-derived CDR1 and CDR2 are MNHNY and SVGAGI (reference sequence). The CDR3 bases are TGTGCCAGCAGTTTCTCCGGGGGGGCAGAGACCCAGTACTTC. Translating it yields CASSFSGGAETQYF.

The gene calls are TRBV12-3 or TRBV12-4 and TRBJ2-3, with a possible D match to TRBD2 (7 bases). The CDR3 is 13 amino acids. V was pared by 6 bases and J by 4 bases, with 11 bases between. The CDR3 reads CASRGGVADTQYF. For the CDR3, the DNA is TGTGCCAGCAGAGGGGGGGTAGCAGATACGCAGTATTTT.

The chain has TRBV24-1 and TRBJ2-7; weak D call: TRBD1 (7 bases). The V gene lost 7 bases and the J gene lost 5 bases, with 14 bases spanning the gap. Germline assignment: CDR1 KGHDR and CDR2 SFDVKD. This CDR3 is 13 amino acids long. The CDR3 DNA follows: TGTGCCACCAGGCAGGGCAGGGGGGACGAGCAGTACGTC. Its translation is CATRQGRGDEQYV.

In its sample, this clonotype was seen a few times. The CDR3 here is CASSPPSMRGAETQYF. CDR3 sequence (DNA): TGTGCCAGCTCACCACCTTCGATGCGGGGGGCTGAGACCCAGTACTTC. J is TRBJ2-5 and V is TRBV18; 8 positions agree with TRBD2. Germline CDR1 KGHSH, CDR2 LQKENI. V lost 0 bases and J lost 5; bases outside the gene matches: 8. The CDR3 totals 16 residues. The full variable domain, with the rest looked up from reference TRBV18 and TRBJ2-5, is NAGVMQNPRHLVRRRGQEARLRCSPMKGHSHVYWYRQLPEEGLKFMVYLQKENIIDESGMPKERFSAEFPKEGPSILRIQQVVRGDSAAYFCASSPPSMRGAETQYFGPGTRLLVL.

This clonotype has only a few counts. The rearrangement uses TRBV15 and TRBJ1-1, with a tentative D call TRBD1 (6 bases). V gave up 7 bases and J gave up 1 base, with 10 bases separating them. This CDR3 comprises 13 residues. Germline loops: CDR1 LNHNV, CDR2 YYDKDF (reference sequence). The CDR3 DNA follows: TGTGCCACCACCCAACAGGGGAACACTGAAGCTTTCTTT. This translates into CATTQQGNTEAFF.

The chain links TRBV9 to TRBJ2-3; D gene unclear. The V and J ends lost 0 bases and 2 bases respectively, with 7 bases between them. CDR3 length: 14 residues. The V gene's germline CDR1 is SGDLS and CDR2 YYNGEE. DNA for the CDR3: TGTGCCAGCAGCGTAGGACTTCTCACAGATACGCAGTATTTT. This sequence encodes CASSVGLLTDTQYF. The full variable domain, with the rest looked up from reference TRBV9 and TRBJ2-3, is DSGVTQTPKHLITATGQRVTLRCSPRSGDLSVYWYQQSLDQGLQFLIQYYNGEERAKGNILERFSAQQFPDLHSELNLSSLELGDSALYFCASSVGLLTDTQYFGPGTRLTVL.

This clonotype was counted between two and nine times. The chain combines TRBV25-1 with TRBJ2-1, with D possibly TRBD2 on 6 matching bases. The CDR3 length is 17 residues. The ends were cut back, 5 bases at V and 4 bases at J, with 21 bases in the middle. Germline CDR1 is MGHDK and CDR2 is SYGVNS. The CDR3 reads CASSPTPRRRAYNEQFF. The CDR3, as DNA: TGTGCCAGCAGTCCCACTCCGAGGCGGAGGGCTTACAATGAGCAGTTCTTC.

This clonotype was counted a few times. The CDR3 loop reads CASSSGQGPRNDNQPQHF. CDR3 in DNA: TGTGCCAGCAGTTCGGGACAGGGACCCAGGAATGACAATCAGCCCCAGCATTTT. V and J are TRBV12-3 or TRBV12-4 and TRBJ1-5; 9 bases line up with TRBD1. The length of the CDR3 is 18 residues. The trim removed 4 bases at V and 3 bases at J, leaving 13 bases unmatched.

The CDR3 loop reads CASSPNIGTGGTEAFF. CDR3 DNA sequence: TGTGCCAGCAGCCCAAATATCGGGACAGGGGGCACTGAAGCTTTCTTT. The chain couples TRBV4-2 to TRBJ1-1, with 11 bases aligning to TRBD1. This CDR3 spans 16 amino acids. J gave up 4 bases and V 4 bases, and 8 bases lay outside the gene matches. Germline V gives CDR1 LGHNA, CDR2 YNFKEQ.